The 16 T cell receptor beta chains below all came from one sample that was sequenced in a study of human T cells and chemical hapten exposure (dated by TCRdb to about 2021). The sample's time point label is to be understood as: pre-sensitization, week 0. Read against the paper, the sample's treatment or condition label means: therapeutic diphenylcyclopropenone sensitization with weekly scalp DPC. Library preparation employed RACE. The sequencer was a NextSeq 500. TCRdb passed the public sequencing reads through fastp at Q25 and MiXCR, retaining productive beta sequences. Duplicate CDR3 protein sequences are folded into a single record with the most common DNA and genes. For this sample there are a few hundred thousand distinct CDR3 sequences; 7.7% appear just once. More than 1% of the sample goes to the ten largest clones. The sequenced sample was whole blood, obtained in connection with sensitization to the hapten diphenylcyclopropenone (DPC). These TCRs come from a man in his late teens or twenties with alopecia areata. Some clones in this sample may be carry-over from other donors' samples.

This clonotype appeared a few times. J is TRBJ1-2 and V is TRBV14; the D is unclear. Germline CDR1 and CDR2: SGHDN and FVKESK. The CDR3 has 15 residues. The V gene lost 2 bases and the J gene lost 3 bases, with 13 bases spanning the gap. As DNA, the CDR3 is TGTGCCAGCAGCCAATGGGGATCTGGCGACTATGGCTACACCTTC. Its translation: CASSQWGSGDYGYTF.

This clonotype was seen many times. V usage is TRBV20-1 and J usage is TRBJ1-3, with unresolved D. The CDR3 extends over 15 amino acids. V shed 3 bases and J shed 0 bases, with 12 bases lying between them. Germline assignment: CDR1 DFQATT and CDR2 SNEGSKA (reference sequence). DNA of the CDR3: TGCAGTGCTAGCGGTAGGGCCTACTCTGGAAACACCATATATTTT. Residues: CSASGRAYSGNTIYF.

The chain uses TRBV6-6 and TRBJ1-1, with D possibly TRBD1 on 6 matching bases. Germline V gene data show CDR1 as MNHNY and CDR2 as SVGAGI (reference sequence). The CDR3 extends over 13 amino acids. V gave up 9 bases and J gave up 1 base, with 12 bases separating them. The CDR3 sequence is CASGTSRNTEAFF. The CDR3 bases are TGTGCCAGTGGGACAAGCCGGAACACTGAAGCTTTCTTT.

The genes are TRBV20-1 and TRBJ1-2, with a tentative D call TRBD1 (5 bases). The CDR3 loop spans 15 amino acids. Germline V gene sequence: CDR1 DFQATT, CDR2 SNEGSKA (reference sequence). V was clipped by 0 bases and J by 2 bases, with 13 bases between them. The CDR3 DNA sequence: TGCAGTGCTAGAGATTATGGGGGTGGCAACTATGGCTACACCTTC. It encodes CSARDYGGGNYGYTF.

This clonotype was seen a handful of times. This rearrangement joins TRBV7-9 to TRBJ1-4, with D possibly being TRBD1 (5 bases). V gave up 5 bases and J gave up 8 bases, with 21 bases separating them. Germline CDR1 SEHNR, CDR2 FQNEAQ (reference sequence). The CDR3 sequence is 16 residues long. As DNA, the CDR3 is TGTGCCAGCAGCCCCGCCTTCCAGGGCGGGATGGAAAAACTGTTTTTT. Translation gives CASSPAFQGGMEKLFF. The full variable domain, completed using reference TRBV7-9 and TRBJ1-4, is DTGVSQNPRHKITKRGQNVTFRCDPISEHNRLYWYRQTLGQGPEFLTYFQNEAQLEKSRLLSDRFSAERPKGSFSTLEIQRTEQGDSAMYLCASSPAFQGGMEKLFFGSGTQLSVL.

V is TRBV10-3 and J is TRBJ1-6; possible D gene TRBD1, 5 bases. V lost 4 bases and J 5 bases, leaving 9 bases between the germline ends. CDR1 ENHRY and CDR2 SYGVKD come from the germline V gene. The CDR3 loop spans 14 amino acids. As DNA, the CDR3 is TGTGCCATCAGTGGGGGGACCGATAATTCACCCCTCCACTTT. Protein: CAISGGTDNSPLHF.

A few counts support this clonotype. The chain employs TRBV7-2 and TRBJ2-1, with TRBD2 identical over 13 bases. Per germline, CDR1 SGHTA and CDR2 FQGNSA. There are 20 residues in the CDR3. V was pared by 5 bases and J by 1 base, with 14 bases of the junction left unmatched. The CDR3 region has the DNA TGTGCCAGCAGCCTACGGAGAATGACTAGCGGGGGGACATCCTACAATGAGCAGTTCTTC. It yields the protein CASSLRRMTSGGTSYNEQFF.

This clonotype was counted a few times. This chain uses TRBV10-3 with TRBJ1-5, with 7 bases lining up with TRBD1. CDR1 and CDR2 from the germline V gene are ENHRY and SYGVKD. Unmatched junction bases numbered 5, after V lost 0 bases and J lost 6 bases. This CDR3 has 15 amino acids. CDR3 residues: CAISESEGAGQPQHF. The CDR3 nucleotides are TGTGCCATCAGTGAGTCAGAGGGGGCAGGTCAGCCCCAGCATTTT.

V usage is TRBV2 and J usage is TRBJ1-6, with D uncertain. This CDR3 region has 13 residues. The germline V gene encodes CDR1 SNHLY and CDR2 FYNNEI. With 11 bases removed from V and 7 bases from J, the gap between germline ends came to 15 bases. The CDR3: CAGHLDGNSPLHF. The CDR3 DNA is TGTGCCGGTCATCTAGACGGGAATTCACCCCTCCACTTT.

J is TRBJ1-5 and V is TRBV28, with D perhaps TRBD1 (5 bases). Germline values: CDR1 MDHEN, CDR2 SYDVKM. The CDR3 extends over 16 amino acids. V was cut by 2 bases and J by 4 bases, with 15 bases left in between. The DNA of the CDR3 is TGTGCCAGCAGTTTAGTCTGGGTTCAGGGAAATCAGCCCCAGCATTTT. Translating it yields CASSLVWVQGNQPQHF.

This clonotype was recorded at least ten times. This chain joins TRBV24-1 and TRBJ1-1; weak D call: TRBD1 (5 bases). CDR1 and CDR2 from the germline V gene are KGHDR and SFDVKD. This CDR3 is 15 amino acids long. Trimming pared 4 bases from V and 1 base from J, leaving 12 bases between. This CDR3 reads CATSEAGDENTEAFF. The CDR3 DNA reads TGTGCCACCAGTGAGGCCGGGGACGAGAACACTGAAGCTTTCTTT.

In its sample, this clonotype was seen a few times. The chain employs TRBV4-3 and TRBJ2-1; possible D gene TRBD1, 7 bases. Germline V gene sequence: CDR1 LGHNA, CDR2 YSLEER. The V end lost 4 bases, the J end lost 2 bases, and 18 bases lay between the germline ends. The CDR3 is 17 residues long. Here the CDR3 DNA reads TGCGCCAGCAGCCCTTGGACAGGTAGCGGTACCTACAATGAGCAGTTCTTC. Its protein is CASSPWTGSGTYNEQFF.

This chain connects TRBV6-2 or TRBV6-3 to TRBJ1-2; no definite D call. Per the germline V gene, CDR1 is MNHEY and CDR2 is SVGEGT. This CDR3 has 15 residues. The V end lost 7 bases, the J end lost 2 bases, and 17 bases lay between the germline ends. CDR3 sequence: CASTQESVLNYGYTF. In DNA, the CDR3 is TGTGCCAGCACCCAGGAATCGGTGTTAAACTATGGCTACACCTTC.

This clonotype was seen a handful of times. V usage is TRBV10-2 and J usage is TRBJ1-1; D is uncertain. The CDR3 spans 14 residues. Germline V gene lookup returns CDR1 WSHSY and CDR2 SAAADI. V shed 2 bases and J shed 2 bases, with 9 bases lying between them. The CDR3 nucleotides are TGCGCCAGCAGTGAGAACGGACGAAACACTGAAGCTTTCTTT. Protein: CASSENGRNTEAFF.

This clonotype was counted between two and nine times. This chain connects TRBV20-1 to TRBJ2-5, with D tentatively TRBD1 (5 bases). In germline, CDR1 is DFQATT, CDR2 SNEGSKA (reference sequence). The germline V and J ends were trimmed by 4 bases and 0 bases, with 6 bases remaining between them. This CDR3 spans 12 amino acids. This chain's CDR3 is CSATGNQETQYF. The CDR3 nucleotides are TGCAGTGCTACAGGGAACCAAGAGACCCAGTACTTC.

The chain joins TRBV10-2 to TRBJ1-6; D unclear. Germline CDR1 is WSHSY and CDR2 is SAAADI. This CDR3 region has 14 residues. Trimming took off 6 bases at V and 6 bases at J, with 12 bases between the two ends. The CDR3 protein is CASRYTDSNSPLHF. As DNA, the CDR3 is TGCGCCAGCAGGTATACAGATAGTAATTCACCCCTCCACTTT.